The subject of this entry is one T cell receptor (beta chain). This entry is derived from a study of monozygotic twins with inflammatory bowel disease. TCRdb reanalyzed the 5' RACE reads and collapses them to one entry per CDR3 protein, without DNA. Its clone listing holds some 170,000 distinct CDR3 sequences. The germline gives CDR1 SGHTA, CDR2 FQGNSA. The length of the CDR3 is 16 residues. This chain joins TRBV7-2 and TRBJ1-2; TCRdb selects TRBD1, and the lack of DNA leaves this call unchecked. The receptor was isolated from a human donor with ulcerative colitis or Crohn's disease, or a healthy co-twin of an affected twin (not recorded which). The specimen was blood. The CDR3 region is CASSLASGGSNYGYTF.